This is a list of T cell receptor beta chains from one sample in a study of vaccination effects on CD4 cells after COVID-19. Profiling relied on immunoSEQ multiplex PCR, and the TCRdb table lists in-frame clones only, not all of them. The repertoire has 17,000 or so clones, about 70% of them found once; the top ten carry 20% to 25%. No antigen has been assigned to these receptors. Source: CD4+ T cells from PBMCs cultured with SARS-CoV-2 spike peptides, taken after COVID-19 vaccination. The receptors shown here come from a human donor who had a prior SARS-CoV-2 infection. CDR3s include the opening cysteine and the closing phenylalanine or tryptophan. Each record gives: CDR3 DNA, CDR3 protein, J gene, clone size, D gene, V gene. The D gene is left open where the match is weak. Only some rows state a clone size, as once, few, many or a class for expanded clones.

CDR3nt: TGTGCCAGCTCACCACCGGGAGGGGTTTCGACCGGGGAGCTGTTTTTT
CDR3aa: CASSPPGGVSTGELFF
j_gene: TRBJ2-2
abundance: .
d_gene: TRBD2
v_gene: TRBV18

CDR3nt: TGCGCCAGCAGCTTGGGGACAGGGGGAACCTACGAGCAGTACTTC
CDR3aa: CASSLGTGGTYEQYF
j_gene: TRBJ2-7
abundance: few
d_gene: TRBD1
v_gene: TRBV5-1

CDR3nt: TGTGCCAGCAGTACCCGGGAGGTCCCCAACACCGGGGAGCTGTTTTTT
CDR3aa: CASSTREVPNTGELFF
j_gene: TRBJ2-2
abundance: .
d_gene: TRBD2
v_gene: TRBV9

CDR3nt: TGCGCCAGCAGCACCGGGAGCTACAATGAGCAGTTCTTC
CDR3aa: CASSTGSYNEQFF
j_gene: TRBJ2-1
abundance: .
d_gene: .
v_gene: TRBV5-1

CDR3nt: TGTGCCAGCAGCCTCATGGCTAAGAGGGAGCTGTTTTTT
CDR3aa: CASSLMAKRELFF
j_gene: TRBJ2-2
abundance: .
d_gene: .
v_gene: TRBV3-1/TRBV3-2

CDR3nt: TGCGCCAGCAGCCAAGATGGGCGGGACCCCGGGGATACGCAGTATTTT
CDR3aa: CASSQDGRDPGDTQYF
j_gene: TRBJ2-3
abundance: .
d_gene: .
v_gene: TRBV4-3

CDR3nt: TGTGCCAGCAGCTTACCCCGGGGGGGTATCACCTACAATGAGCAGTTCTTC
CDR3aa: CASSLPRGGITYNEQFF
j_gene: TRBJ2-1
abundance: .
d_gene: TRBD2
v_gene: TRBV5-5

CDR3nt: TGTGCCAGCAGGTTAACTATGAACACTGAAGCTTTCTTT
CDR3aa: CASRLTMNTEAFF
j_gene: TRBJ1-1
abundance: .
d_gene: .
v_gene: TRBV7-2

CDR3nt: TGTGCCAGCAGTGACAGGGGACTCCTTGAAGCTTTCTTT
CDR3aa: CASSDRGLLEAFF
j_gene: TRBJ1-1
abundance: .
d_gene: .
v_gene: TRBV6-1

CDR3nt: TGTGCCAGCAGTTACAGGGCGGGGGACCTAGGGGGCTACACCTTC
CDR3aa: CASSYRAGDLGGYTF
j_gene: TRBJ1-2
abundance: large
d_gene: .
v_gene: TRBV6-6

CDR3nt: TGTGCCATCCAGGGTTCCCCTTACGATGAGCAGTTCTTC
CDR3aa: CAIQGSPYDEQFF
j_gene: TRBJ2-1
abundance: .
d_gene: .
v_gene: TRBV10-3

CDR3nt: TGTGCCAGCAGTCGACAGGGGAACACTGAAGCTTTCTTT
CDR3aa: CASSRQGNTEAFF
j_gene: TRBJ1-1
abundance: .
d_gene: TRBD1
v_gene: TRBV6-5

CDR3nt: TGTGCCAGCAGGAGGGACGTAAACACCGGGGAGCTGTTTTTT
CDR3aa: CASRRDVNTGELFF
j_gene: TRBJ2-2
abundance: .
d_gene: .
v_gene: TRBV2

CDR3nt: TGTGCCAGCAGCCTAGCATCCGGGACAGTCTACGAGCAGTACTTC
CDR3aa: CASSLASGTVYEQYF
j_gene: TRBJ2-7
abundance: .
d_gene: TRBD1
v_gene: TRBV5-8

CDR3nt: TGCGCCAGCAGGCCACTATTAGTTGGGAACACTGAAGCTTTCTTT
CDR3aa: CASRPLLVGNTEAFF
j_gene: TRBJ1-1
abundance: .
d_gene: .
v_gene: TRBV4-1

CDR3nt: TGCAGCGTACGAGGCTCTGGGGCCAACGTCCTGACTTTC
CDR3aa: CSVRGSGANVLTF
j_gene: TRBJ2-6
abundance: .
d_gene: .
v_gene: TRBV29-1